This record looks at one TCR beta chain sequence and its context. Its cognate antigen is unknown. The data derive from a study of memory CD4+ T cells and cytomegalovirus serostatus. Study-wide results and caveats: A US-trained random forest predicted CMV serostatus with median AUC around 0.9.

Per the authors' pipeline: Out-of-frame sequences were removed, leaving 2,000,000 or so distinct TCRbeta sequences. Assay: immunoSEQ multiplex PCR; the TCRdb copy retains only in-frame clones and omits some. The DNA was the basis for D and trimming; V, J and clone size are from that table. The sample lists about 57,000 clones, more than 60% occurring once. The sort gate was single viable CD3+CD4+CD8-CD45RO+ cells for memory CD4+ T cells. After thawing, CD4+ T cells were positively selected. The clonotype comes from an adult in good health and CMV-seronegative. The sequencing sample was made of memory CD4+ T cells from blood.

CDR3 bases: TGCAGCGTTGACCCAAGCGGGTCAGAGACCCAGTACTTC. This codes for CSVDPSGSETQYF. The chain employs TRBV29-1 and TRBJ2-5, with D perhaps matching TRBD2 (6 bases). The CDR3 length is 13 residues. Between the trimmed V and J ends, which lost 3 bases and 4 bases, there was a span of 12 bases. In germline, CDR1 is SQVTM, CDR2 ANQGSEA.